This TCR beta chain was sequenced in a study of blood T cell repertoires in COVID-19 (TCRdb year 2020). About the investigation overall: The collaborator samples originated in the United States, Italy and Spain and spanned the acute and convalescent phases of COVID-19. Subjects who had been exposed to COVID-19, were actively infected with it, or had recovered from it provided the deeply sampled blood TCRbeta repertoires that made up the dataset. The samples were drawn from two sources: the first 160 participants of the ongoing ImmuneRACE study, and 1,200 or so subjects contributed by 6 global collaborators. Nearly every sample came with metadata listing a de-identified subject ID, COVID-19 status, age in years and sex. The repertoires were released in a freely available public database meant as a resource for research on the immune response to SARS-CoV-2. The prospective study material was composed of cDNA or gDNA derived from T cells, B-cell-depleted T cells, or PBMCs. HLA class I and class II types, where available, came from metadata supplied by the sample provider rather than from assay-based typing.

The collaborating institutions used their own protocols to collect whole blood in K2EDTA tubes. For TCRbeta analysis, collaborators shipped samples as frozen whole blood, isolated PBMCs, or DNA extracted from either of those sample types. This clone is a singleton in its sample. Its specific antigen is unknown. No qualities accompany the bases; no much larger clone lies one base away. TCRbeta CDR3 regions were amplified from genomic DNA by means of the immunoSEQ Assay, a bias-controlled multiplex PCR. Turning to the authors' computational methods: The number of nucleated cells in each sample was estimated from the amplification of reference gene primers within the assay. Sequence reads were collapsed and filtered to measure the absolute abundance of every unique TCRbeta CDR3 rearrangement. For each sample, productive Simpson clonality was calculated as the square root of Simpson's diversity index across productive rearrangements. Held by TCRdb, this immuneACCESS table contains in-frame sequences only and omits some clones. Under half of the omission traces to an unresolved V gene where checked; the cause of the rest is unknown. V and J calls and clone size are those listed in that table; D and trimming were worked out from the DNA. This sample lists fewer than 20,000 clones; around 82% were detected once. Less than 25% of the sample is taken by the ten largest.

The paper's findings and limits, for the study overall: The quantity of clinical and demographic metadata differed by source and by participant and was supplied without curation.

The source is a man aged 80 or over with active COVID-19. Material: peripheral blood.

CDR3 sequence: CSVGQSFYEQYF. The DNA reads TGCAGCGTGGGACAAAGTTTCTACGAGCAGTACTTC. The rearrangement joined TRBV29-1 to TRBJ2-7; perhaps TRBD1 is the D gene, with 6 bases matching. Reading the germline V gene gives CDR1 SQVTM and CDR2 ANQGSEA. V sheds 6 bases and J sheds 3 bases, leaving 12 bases between their ends. Spanning cysteine to phenylalanine, the CDR3 consists of 12 amino acids. Solely the CDR3 DNA is kept, with 36 bases framed from the first base.